These T cell receptor beta chains were read from a single sample in a study of cytomegalovirus exposure and HLA in healthy donors. The protocol was immunoSEQ multiplex PCR, while the TCRdb copy is restricted to in-frame clones and leaves out a portion. Among about 230,000 clones, 70% to 85% were seen once, and the ten largest hold about 0.58%. Sequencing input: PBMCs. These TCRs come from a woman aged 40 to 50 in good health and CMV-seronegative. Both conserved end residues are part of each CDR3. A D gene is named only where the DNA matches it firmly. Clone size is shown for a subset of rows, as once, few, many or a class of expanded clone.

D: -
size: -
J: TRBJ1-1
V: TRBV2
CDR3: CASSEAPGMTEAFF
DNA: TGTGCCAGCAGTGAAGCGCCGGGTATGACTGAAGCTTTCTTT

D: TRBD1
size: -
J: TRBJ2-7
V: TRBV29-1
CDR3: CSVESRDRGSYEQYF
DNA: TGCAGCGTTGAATCCCGGGACAGAGGCTCCTACGAGCAGTACTTC

D: TRBD1
size: -
J: TRBJ2-7
V: TRBV30
CDR3: CAWTTLGTGVNEQYF
DNA: TGTGCCTGGACCACGCTAGGGACAGGGGTCAACGAGCAGTACTTC

D: TRBD1
size: -
J: TRBJ1-2
V: TRBV25-1
CDR3: CASSEWTGGGYTF
DNA: TGTGCCAGCAGTGAATGGACAGGGGGTGGCTACACCTTC

D: -
size: -
J: TRBJ2-5
V: TRBV18
CDR3: CASSPAAGKETQYF
DNA: TGTGCCAGCTCACCAGCGGCAGGGAAAGAGACCCAGTACTTC

D: -
size: -
J: TRBJ2-7
V: TRBV6-5
CDR3: CASSYSRLAYEQYF
DNA: TGTGCCAGCAGTTACTCGAGACTAGCCTACGAGCAGTACTTC

D: TRBD1
size: -
J: TRBJ1-2
V: TRBV30
CDR3: CAWTGQGGGYTF
DNA: TGTGCCTGGACAGGACAGGGCGGTGGCTACACCTTC

D: -
size: -
J: TRBJ2-7
V: TRBV2
CDR3: CASISQRVYEQYF
DNA: TGTGCCAGCATTAGCCAGCGGGTCTACGAGCAGTACTTC

D: -
size: -
J: TRBJ2-1
V: TRBV28
CDR3: CASSFEDRMRGEQFF
DNA: TGTGCCAGCAGTTTTGAGGACAGGATGCGGGGTGAGCAGTTCTTC

D: -
size: few
J: TRBJ2-5
V: TRBV6-1
CDR3: CASSEADWGGTQYF
DNA: TGTGCCAGCAGTGAAGCGGACTGGGGAGGGACCCAGTACTTC

D: -
size: -
J: TRBJ2-7
V: TRBV11-3
CDR3: CASSPGLSYEQYF
DNA: TGTGCCAGCAGCCCAGGGTTGTCCTACGAGCAGTACTTC

D: -
size: -
J: TRBJ1-5
V: TRBV28
CDR3: CASTILGGQPQHF
DNA: TGTGCCAGCACTATCCTTGGGGGGCAGCCCCAGCATTTT

D: -
size: -
J: TRBJ2-7
V: TRBV7-9
CDR3: CSSSLNLGTRRREYEQYF
DNA: TGTTCCAGCAGCCTGAATTTGGGAACCAGGAGGCGCGAGTACGAGCAGTACTTC

D: -
size: few
J: TRBJ2-5
V: TRBV5-3
CDR3: CARSPGGQETQYF
DNA: TGTGCCAGAAGCCCTGGGGGGCAAGAGACCCAGTACTTC

D: -
size: -
J: TRBJ1-2
V: TRBV29-1
CDR3: CSVENSRGYTF
DNA: TGCAGCGTTGAAAATTCGAGAGGCTACACCTTC

D: -
size: -
J: TRBJ1-4
V: TRBV5-1
CDR3: CASRSGSPNEKLFF
DNA: TGCGCCAGCAGGTCTGGGAGTCCTAATGAAAAACTGTTTTTT

D: TRBD2
size: -
J: TRBJ2-3
V: TRBV14
CDR3: CASSQELARRDTQYF
DNA: TGTGCCAGCAGCCAAGAACTAGCGAGGCGAGATACGCAGTATTTT

D: -
size: -
J: TRBJ1-5
V: TRBV7-2
CDR3: CASSSGSTAPGAQHF
DNA: TGTGCCAGCAGCTCCGGGTCGACAGCGCCTGGGGCCCAGCATTTT

D: TRBD1
size: -
J: TRBJ1-2
V: TRBV15
CDR3: CATGQGGNYGYTF
DNA: TGTGCCACCGGACAGGGGGGGAACTATGGCTACACCTTC

D: -
size: -
J: TRBJ1-1
V: TRBV21-1
CDR3: CASSETVNTEAFF
DNA: TGTGCCAGCAGTGAGACAGTAAACACTGAAGCTTTCTTT

D: -
size: -
J: TRBJ1-2
V: TRBV4-2
CDR3: CASSQPGRADRWGYTF
DNA: TGTGCCAGCAGCCAACCAGGGCGAGCCGACCGTTGGGGCTACACCTTC

D: TRBD1
size: -
J: TRBJ1-1
V: TRBV5-1
CDR3: CASSSGTGVSMNTEAFF
DNA: TGCGCCAGCAGCTCCGGGACAGGGGTTAGTATGAACACTGAAGCTTTCTTT

D: TRBD1
size: -
J: TRBJ1-4
V: TRBV28
CDR3: CASSNPRTGALEKLFF
DNA: TGTGCCAGCAGTAACCCCCGGACAGGGGCCCTTGAAAAACTGTTTTTT

D: -
size: few
J: TRBJ1-2
V: TRBV21-1
CDR3: CASSPGQNYGYTF
DNA: TGTGCCAGCAGTCCGGGACAGAACTATGGCTACACCTTC